The rows below give T cell receptor beta chains drawn from one sample of a study of blood T cell repertoires in COVID-19. Some clones are missing from TCRdb's copy, which holds only in-frame ones; the method was immunoSEQ multiplex PCR. The data show roughly 80,000 clones, about 80% seen once. Material for sequencing was peripheral blood. The receptors were sampled from an elderly man with acute or convalescent COVID-19. Both conserved end residues are part of each CDR3. Each record gives: J gene, clone size, CDR3 length, D gene, V gene, CDR3 DNA, CDR3 protein. A D gene is named only where the DNA matches it firmly. Clone size appears in some rows only: once, few, many, or a class for an expanded clone.

j_call: TRBJ1-1; clone_size: once; cdr3_length: 15; d_call: NA; v_call: TRBV6-5; cdr3_nt: TGTGCCAGCAGTCTCAATCGGGGAGAGAACACTGAAGCTTTCTTT; cdr3_aa: CASSLNRGENTEAFF
j_call: TRBJ1-2; clone_size: NA; cdr3_length: 16; d_call: TRBD1; v_call: TRBV11-2; cdr3_nt: TGTGCCAGCAGCTATGGGACAGGGGGCGCGGGCTATGGCTACACCTTC; cdr3_aa: CASSYGTGGAGYGYTF
j_call: TRBJ1-5; clone_size: NA; cdr3_length: 17; d_call: NA; v_call: TRBV10-3; cdr3_nt: TGTGCCATCAGTGCCGGCCAGGGGCTAGGTAGCAATCAGCCCCAGCATTTT; cdr3_aa: CAISAGQGLGSNQPQHF
j_call: TRBJ1-5; clone_size: few; cdr3_length: 16; d_call: NA; v_call: TRBV19; cdr3_nt: TGTGCCAGTAGTATGAGTGGAGGACGCAACGTAAAGCCCCAGCATTTT; cdr3_aa: CASSMSGGRNVKPQHF
j_call: TRBJ1-1; clone_size: NA; cdr3_length: 14; d_call: NA; v_call: TRBV11-1; cdr3_nt: TGTGCCAGCAGTGAAAGGAGGGGAGGCACTGAAGCTTTCTTT; cdr3_aa: CASSERRGGTEAFF
j_call: TRBJ2-3; clone_size: NA; cdr3_length: 15; d_call: NA; v_call: TRBV7-2; cdr3_nt: TGTGCCAGCATCCTCCCAAGGACAGAGTCAGATACGCAGTATTTT; cdr3_aa: CASILPRTESDTQYF
j_call: TRBJ1-1; clone_size: NA; cdr3_length: 13; d_call: NA; v_call: TRBV9; cdr3_nt: TGTGCCAGCGGGCAGGGGATGAACACTGAAGCTTTCTTT; cdr3_aa: CASGQGMNTEAFF
j_call: TRBJ1-5; clone_size: few; cdr3_length: 15; d_call: NA; v_call: TRBV7-9; cdr3_nt: TGTGCCAGCAGCGGAACACAGGGCCCAGGACAGCCCCAGCATTTT; cdr3_aa: CASSGTQGPGQPQHF
j_call: TRBJ1-3; clone_size: NA; cdr3_length: 14; d_call: NA; v_call: TRBV3-1/TRBV3-2; cdr3_nt: TGTGCCAGCAGCCTACGGACAGTAGAAAACACCATATATTTT; cdr3_aa: CASSLRTVENTIYF
j_call: TRBJ1-5; clone_size: NA; cdr3_length: 15; d_call: TRBD1; v_call: TRBV7-2; cdr3_nt: TGTGCCAGCAGCCCAATGGGACAGTACAATCAGCCCCAGCATTTT; cdr3_aa: CASSPMGQYNQPQHF
j_call: TRBJ1-5; clone_size: NA; cdr3_length: 16; d_call: TRBD1; v_call: TRBV19; cdr3_nt: TGTGCCAGTAGTTCCAGGCCCGGACAGGGAAATCAGCCCCAGCATTTT; cdr3_aa: CASSSRPGQGNQPQHF
j_call: TRBJ2-7; clone_size: NA; cdr3_length: 13; d_call: NA; v_call: TRBV29-1; cdr3_nt: TGCAGCGCGGTACGAGGGGGTTCCTACGAGCAGTACTTC; cdr3_aa: CSAVRGGSYEQYF
j_call: TRBJ1-1; clone_size: NA; cdr3_length: 14; d_call: NA; v_call: TRBV7-9; cdr3_nt: TGTGCCAGCACCACTCCCGGGGGGGTTACTGAAGCTTTCTTT; cdr3_aa: CASTTPGGVTEAFF
j_call: TRBJ1-1; clone_size: NA; cdr3_length: 12; d_call: NA; v_call: TRBV30; cdr3_nt: TGTGCCTGGAGTGTTCCCGGGGATGAAGCTTTCTTT; cdr3_aa: CAWSVPGDEAFF
j_call: TRBJ1-3; clone_size: once; cdr3_length: 13; d_call: TRBD1; v_call: TRBV2; cdr3_nt: TGTGCCTTCTTGACAGGGTCTGGAAACACCATATATTTT; cdr3_aa: CAFLTGSGNTIYF
j_call: TRBJ1-5; clone_size: NA; cdr3_length: 13; d_call: NA; v_call: TRBV18; cdr3_nt: TGTGCCAGCTCAAGAGGGAGGGATCAGCCCCAGCATTTT; cdr3_aa: CASSRGRDQPQHF
j_call: TRBJ2-5; clone_size: NA; cdr3_length: 16; d_call: TRBD1; v_call: TRBV27; cdr3_nt: TGTGCCAGCAGTTTATTGGCGGGACAGGGGATCGAGACCCAGTACTTC; cdr3_aa: CASSLLAGQGIETQYF
j_call: TRBJ2-5; clone_size: once; cdr3_length: 15; d_call: TRBD1; v_call: TRBV2; cdr3_nt: TGTGCCAGCAGTGGCCAGACAGGGGACCAAGAGACCCAGTACTTC; cdr3_aa: CASSGQTGDQETQYF
j_call: TRBJ1-2; clone_size: NA; cdr3_length: 13; d_call: NA; v_call: TRBV3-1/TRBV3-2; cdr3_nt: TGTGCCAGCAGCCAACAGGAATGGTATGGCTACACCTTC; cdr3_aa: CASSQQEWYGYTF
j_call: TRBJ2-7; clone_size: few; cdr3_length: 16; d_call: NA; v_call: TRBV19; cdr3_nt: TGTGCCAGTAGTCGCCTCACCGGGTCGGGGTCCTACGAGCAGTACTTC; cdr3_aa: CASSRLTGSGSYEQYF
j_call: TRBJ2-1; clone_size: NA; cdr3_length: 12; d_call: TRBD1; v_call: TRBV7-3; cdr3_nt: TGTGCCAGCAGCTTGACAGGGTATGAGCAGTTCTTC; cdr3_aa: CASSLTGYEQFF
j_call: TRBJ1-1; clone_size: NA; cdr3_length: 13; d_call: NA; v_call: TRBV7-2; cdr3_nt: TGTGCCAGCAGCTCCAGGGGGAACACTGAAGCTTTCTTT; cdr3_aa: CASSSRGNTEAFF
j_call: TRBJ1-2; clone_size: NA; cdr3_length: 12; d_call: NA; v_call: TRBV12-3/TRBV12-4; cdr3_nt: TGTGCCAGCAACCTACGGGCGGGAGGCTACACCTTC; cdr3_aa: CASNLRAGGYTF
j_call: TRBJ1-3; clone_size: once; cdr3_length: 14; d_call: TRBD1; v_call: TRBV20-1; cdr3_nt: TGCAGTGCTAGTTGGGACAGGCCTGGAAACACCATATATTTT; cdr3_aa: CSASWDRPGNTIYF
j_call: TRBJ1-1; clone_size: NA; cdr3_length: 15; d_call: NA; v_call: TRBV19; cdr3_nt: TGTGCCAGTATGGCGGGGGCGCTCCAGGGCACTGAAGCTTTCTTT; cdr3_aa: CASMAGALQGTEAFF
j_call: TRBJ1-1; clone_size: few; cdr3_length: 13; d_call: NA; v_call: TRBV4-1; cdr3_nt: TGCGCCAGCAGCGGAACAGTGAACACTGAAGCTTTCTTT; cdr3_aa: CASSGTVNTEAFF
j_call: TRBJ1-2; clone_size: NA; cdr3_length: 15; d_call: NA; v_call: TRBV6-5; cdr3_nt: TGTGCCAGCAGTTTAGGAGGGACCCCTAACTATGGCTACACCTTC; cdr3_aa: CASSLGGTPNYGYTF
j_call: TRBJ2-2; clone_size: many; cdr3_length: 16; d_call: TRBD1; v_call: TRBV19; cdr3_nt: TGTGCCAGTAGTATCCAACAGGGGCTCATCACCGGGGAGCTGTTTTTT; cdr3_aa: CASSIQQGLITGELFF
j_call: TRBJ2-7; clone_size: NA; cdr3_length: 15; d_call: NA; v_call: TRBV5-1; cdr3_nt: TGCGCCAGCAGCTTGGAACAGGGACCTTACTACGAGCAGTACTTC; cdr3_aa: CASSLEQGPYYEQYF
j_call: TRBJ1-2; clone_size: NA; cdr3_length: 14; d_call: NA; v_call: TRBV6-6; cdr3_nt: TGTGCCAGCAGTTACTCGAGCAGGGACTATGGCTACACCTTC; cdr3_aa: CASSYSSRDYGYTF
j_call: TRBJ1-1; clone_size: NA; cdr3_length: 11; d_call: NA; v_call: TRBV7-9; cdr3_nt: TGTGCCAGCAGCTTAGGTCCGGGAGCTTTCTTT; cdr3_aa: CASSLGPGAFF
j_call: TRBJ1-1; clone_size: NA; cdr3_length: 11; d_call: NA; v_call: TRBV6-5; cdr3_nt: TGTGCCAGCAGAGATCTCGGGGGGGCTTTCTTT; cdr3_aa: CASRDLGGAFF
j_call: TRBJ1-2; clone_size: NA; cdr3_length: 16; d_call: TRBD1; v_call: TRBV4-1; cdr3_nt: TGCGCCAGCAGCCAAGATCCCCAGGGGGCCTTCTATGGCTACACCTTC; cdr3_aa: CASSQDPQGAFYGYTF
j_call: TRBJ1-4; clone_size: once; cdr3_length: 16; d_call: TRBD1; v_call: TRBV20-1; cdr3_nt: TGCAGTGCTAGTGGGCAGGGGGCTCCAACTAATGAAAAACTGTTTTTT; cdr3_aa: CSASGQGAPTNEKLFF
j_call: TRBJ1-1; clone_size: NA; cdr3_length: 15; d_call: NA; v_call: TRBV5-1; cdr3_nt: TGCGCCAGCAGCCCCGCTGTCGTGGCGAACACTGAAGCTTTCTTT; cdr3_aa: CASSPAVVANTEAFF
j_call: TRBJ1-2; clone_size: few; cdr3_length: 15; d_call: TRBD1; v_call: TRBV4-1; cdr3_nt: TGCGCCAGCAGCCAAGGACAGGGGGCCGACTATGGCTACACCTTC; cdr3_aa: CASSQGQGADYGYTF
j_call: TRBJ1-1; clone_size: NA; cdr3_length: 15; d_call: TRBD1; v_call: TRBV10-1; cdr3_nt: TGCGCCAGCAGTGCGGGACAGGGGAGTCGGACTGAAGCTTTCTTT; cdr3_aa: CASSAGQGSRTEAFF
j_call: TRBJ1-1; clone_size: NA; cdr3_length: 14; d_call: TRBD1; v_call: TRBV6-5; cdr3_nt: TGTGCCAGCAGTAAAACCGGGACAGGGGGGCGAGCTTTCTTT; cdr3_aa: CASSKTGTGGRAFF
j_call: TRBJ1-2; clone_size: NA; cdr3_length: 14; d_call: NA; v_call: TRBV19; cdr3_nt: TGTGCCAGTAGTATAGACAGGGAAGGGTATGGCTACACCTTC; cdr3_aa: CASSIDREGYGYTF
j_call: TRBJ1-6; clone_size: NA; cdr3_length: 15; d_call: NA; v_call: TRBV3-1/TRBV3-2; cdr3_nt: TGTGCCAGCAGCCAAGATCGCACAGGAAGGTCACCCCTCCACTTT; cdr3_aa: CASSQDRTGRSPLHF
j_call: TRBJ2-7; clone_size: NA; cdr3_length: 13; d_call: NA; v_call: TRBV5-1; cdr3_nt: TGCGCCAGCAGCCCCCGGGACATATACGAGCAGTACTTC; cdr3_aa: CASSPRDIYEQYF
j_call: TRBJ1-1; clone_size: NA; cdr3_length: 15; d_call: NA; v_call: TRBV19; cdr3_nt: TGTGCCAGTAGTCCCTTTACCGCAGTGAACACTGAAGCTTTCTTT; cdr3_aa: CASSPFTAVNTEAFF
j_call: TRBJ1-2; clone_size: NA; cdr3_length: 13; d_call: NA; v_call: TRBV25-1; cdr3_nt: TGTGCCAGCAGTGAAACAGGGAACTATGGCTACACCTTC; cdr3_aa: CASSETGNYGYTF
j_call: TRBJ1-2; clone_size: once; cdr3_length: 14; d_call: NA; v_call: TRBV2; cdr3_nt: TGTGCCAGCAGTGAAGCGTCGTCTAACTATGGCTACACCTTC; cdr3_aa: CASSEASSNYGYTF
j_call: TRBJ2-7; clone_size: NA; cdr3_length: 15; d_call: NA; v_call: TRBV27; cdr3_nt: TGTGCCAGCAGTTTAGGGGGGTTGGGACTCTACGAGCAGTACTTC; cdr3_aa: CASSLGGLGLYEQYF
j_call: TRBJ1-2; clone_size: NA; cdr3_length: 16; d_call: NA; v_call: TRBV29-1; cdr3_nt: TGCAGCGTTGAAGATCTTCAATTGGGGGGAGGCTATGGCTACACCTTC; cdr3_aa: CSVEDLQLGGGYGYTF
j_call: TRBJ2-7; clone_size: NA; cdr3_length: 13; d_call: NA; v_call: TRBV29-1; cdr3_nt: TGCAGCGTTGAAGGCCGGGACACGTACGAGCAGTACTTC; cdr3_aa: CSVEGRDTYEQYF
j_call: TRBJ1-1; clone_size: NA; cdr3_length: 16; d_call: NA; v_call: TRBV5-6; cdr3_nt: TGTGCCAGCAGCAAATGGACATCAGGGCGGAACACTGAAGCTTTCTTT; cdr3_aa: CASSKWTSGRNTEAFF
j_call: TRBJ1-5; clone_size: NA; cdr3_length: 15; d_call: TRBD1; v_call: TRBV2; cdr3_nt: TGTGCCAGCAGGAAACAGGGGGCCGGCAATCAGCCCCAGCATTTT; cdr3_aa: CASRKQGAGNQPQHF
j_call: TRBJ1-1; clone_size: NA; cdr3_length: 15; d_call: NA; v_call: TRBV9; cdr3_nt: TGTGCCAGCAGCGCTACGCGACAGAAGAACACTGAAGCTTTCTTT; cdr3_aa: CASSATRQKNTEAFF
j_call: TRBJ2-1; clone_size: NA; cdr3_length: 13; d_call: TRBD2; v_call: TRBV7-4; cdr3_nt: TGTGCCAGCGTCGGGGGGAGCGGCAATGAGCAGTTCTTC; cdr3_aa: CASVGGSGNEQFF
j_call: TRBJ2-7; clone_size: NA; cdr3_length: 15; d_call: NA; v_call: TRBV14; cdr3_nt: TGTGCCAGCAGCCAAGATGGGAACAGGGCGCGAGAGCAGTACTTC; cdr3_aa: CASSQDGNRAREQYF
j_call: TRBJ1-4; clone_size: NA; cdr3_length: 16; d_call: NA; v_call: TRBV5-6; cdr3_nt: TGTGCCAGTACCCCACAGGGATCCCCAACTAATGAAAAACTGTTTTTT; cdr3_aa: CASTPQGSPTNEKLFF
j_call: TRBJ2-7; clone_size: once; cdr3_length: 14; d_call: TRBD2; v_call: TRBV5-5; cdr3_nt: TGTGCCAGCAGCCCCGGGACTAGGGATATGGAGCAGTACTTC; cdr3_aa: CASSPGTRDMEQYF
j_call: TRBJ1-1; clone_size: NA; cdr3_length: 15; d_call: TRBD1; v_call: TRBV6-5; cdr3_nt: TGTGCCAGCAGCCGTGATGTCACAGGGGGCAAAAGAGCTTTCTTT; cdr3_aa: CASSRDVTGGKRAFF
j_call: TRBJ1-4; clone_size: NA; cdr3_length: 14; d_call: TRBD1; v_call: TRBV30; cdr3_nt: TGTGCCTGGACCGACAGGGCTTTCGGTGAAAAACTGTTTTTT; cdr3_aa: CAWTDRAFGEKLFF
j_call: TRBJ1-4; clone_size: NA; cdr3_length: 14; d_call: TRBD1; v_call: TRBV6-5; cdr3_nt: TGTGCCAGCAGTAACGACAGGGTTAATGAAAAACTGTTTTTT; cdr3_aa: CASSNDRVNEKLFF
j_call: TRBJ1-1; clone_size: NA; cdr3_length: 15; d_call: TRBD1; v_call: TRBV12-5; cdr3_nt: TGTGCTAGTGGTTTGGCAGGGGGCCGGGTCACTGAAGCTTTCTTT; cdr3_aa: CASGLAGGRVTEAFF
j_call: TRBJ2-2; clone_size: few; cdr3_length: 17; d_call: TRBD2; v_call: TRBV19; cdr3_nt: TGTGCCAGTAAGGGGGCAGCGGGGGGTCGGGCCACCGGGGAGCTGTTTTTT; cdr3_aa: CASKGAAGGRATGELFF